The following is a T cell receptor (beta chain) sequence with its context. The antigen remains undetermined. The PCR had 60 Vbeta and 13 Jbeta primers. Per the original methods: The authors later counted some 76 million unique TCR beta chains, approximately 10 million of them shared. The data were produced by immunoSEQ multiplex PCR, yet TCRdb's version contains in-frame clones alone and is incomplete. The V and J calls and clone size are taken from that table; D and trimming were inferred from the DNA. The sample carries some 200,000 clones, about 80% recorded once. The sample comes from a study of cytomegalovirus exposure and HLA in healthy donors. Notes on the study in general: Later analysis demonstrated an association between a missense DCLRE1C variant and TCR beta V- and J-gene trimming.

V lost 4 bases, J lost 5 bases, and 8 bases stayed unmatched. The CDR3 covers 16 residues. Germline CDR1 and CDR2: SGHNT and YYREEE (reference sequence). The sequenced sample consisted of PBMCs. The chain links TRBV5-4 to TRBJ2-5; 13 positions agree with TRBD2. The clonotype was recovered from a woman between 45 and 65 years old in good health and CMV-seropositive. CDR3 in amino acids: CASSTGLAGVDETQYF. CDR3 in DNA: TGTGCCAGCAGCACAGGACTAGCGGGGGTCGACGAGACCCAGTACTTC.